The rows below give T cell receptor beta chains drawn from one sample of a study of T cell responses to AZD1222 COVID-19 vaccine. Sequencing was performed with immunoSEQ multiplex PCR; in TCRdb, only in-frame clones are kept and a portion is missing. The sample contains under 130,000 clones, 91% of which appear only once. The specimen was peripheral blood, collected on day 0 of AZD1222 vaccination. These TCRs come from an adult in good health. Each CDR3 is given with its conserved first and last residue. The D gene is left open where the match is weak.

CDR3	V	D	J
CASRDATGVETQYF	TRBV5-4	TRBD1	TRBJ2-5
CASSFQTGGYTF	TRBV28	NA	TRBJ1-2
CATSQGLEQYF	TRBV19	NA	TRBJ2-7
CASSRLSGGETQYF	TRBV7-8	TRBD2	TRBJ2-5
CAAHVGWHRMNTEAFF	TRBV28	NA	TRBJ1-1
CASSLEGKTYNEQFF	TRBV7-3	NA	TRBJ2-1
CASSDVGRPGGQPQHF	TRBV6-1	TRBD1	TRBJ1-5
CASSYRDFGYEQYF	TRBV5-4	NA	TRBJ2-7
CASSRGDRPYF	TRBV7-9	NA	TRBJ2-7
CASSERYSPLHF	TRBV6-1	NA	TRBJ1-6
CASQESGSYEQYF	TRBV7-9	NA	TRBJ2-7
CASSKRTSGWNTGELFF	TRBV9	TRBD2	TRBJ2-2
CASRPEEGNNQPQHF	TRBV5-1	NA	TRBJ1-5
CASSLGDLAPMNTEAFF	TRBV5-1	NA	TRBJ1-1
CASNPLTGAGNNEQFF	TRBV9	TRBD2	TRBJ2-1
CASSESQVGGYTF	TRBV6-1	NA	TRBJ1-2
CASSLVGTAGEKLFF	TRBV7-6	TRBD1	TRBJ1-4
CASTLNYEQYF	TRBV28	NA	TRBJ2-7
CSVLGSYNEQFF	TRBV29-1	NA	TRBJ2-1
CASSESTRSPLHF	TRBV10-1	NA	TRBJ1-6
CASIGQGGNQPQHF	TRBV6-5	TRBD1	TRBJ1-5
CASSYGMGDQPQHF	TRBV6-2/TRBV6-3	NA	TRBJ1-5
CASGRGTVYEQYF	TRBV28	NA	TRBJ2-7
CASSIPARGGELFF	TRBV19	NA	TRBJ2-2
CASSLYLGGPYEQYF	TRBV7-2	NA	TRBJ2-7
CASSIGTGVSNQPQHF	TRBV19	TRBD1	TRBJ1-5
CASSFAGAQPQHF	TRBV5-5	NA	TRBJ1-5
CASSQPGTGRRELFF	TRBV4-3	TRBD1	TRBJ2-2
CASSFLGPAGAGNTIYF	TRBV27	NA	TRBJ1-3
CASSPYPGLAGRTDTQYF	TRBV4-1	TRBD2	TRBJ2-3
CASSITRQGSGYEQYF	TRBV19	TRBD1	TRBJ2-7
CASSLGTGSSYEQYF	TRBV11-2	TRBD1	TRBJ2-7
CASNSGDSYNEQFF	TRBV19	NA	TRBJ2-1
CASPGHHKAPLHF	TRBV6-5	NA	TRBJ1-6
CASSLWSASDEQYF	TRBV27	NA	TRBJ2-7
CASHGFTEAFF	TRBV27	NA	TRBJ1-1
CASRSSGRVDEQFF	TRBV7-9	TRBD2	TRBJ2-1
CASSYGPGLAASTDTQYF	TRBV28	TRBD2	TRBJ2-3
CASSFGDRVGSPLHF	TRBV5-4	TRBD1	TRBJ1-6
CASSVTAGELFF	TRBV19	NA	TRBJ2-2
CASTPGAGVSSEQYF	TRBV19	NA	TRBJ2-7
CASSYAGQGAPNEQFF	TRBV6-5	TRBD1	TRBJ2-1
CASSFYVGEEQFF	TRBV7-9	NA	TRBJ2-1
CASSMRRGQDTQYF	TRBV6-2/TRBV6-3	NA	TRBJ2-3
CASRAPGLAATGELFF	TRBV2	TRBD2	TRBJ2-2
CASSPGQGNMNTEAFF	TRBV5-1	TRBD1	TRBJ1-1
CSVQGANSNQPQHF	TRBV29-1	TRBD1	TRBJ1-5
CASSGQGPPEAFF	TRBV6-2/TRBV6-3	TRBD1	TRBJ1-1